This T cell receptor beta chain stems from a study of cytomegalovirus exposure and HLA in healthy donors. Study information: Drawn from HLA-typed donors, about 82 million unique TCRs were held in an early data release. Study-level results: Available immune exposure information was restricted to CMV serostatus only.

The PCR had 60 Vbeta and 13 Jbeta primers. Profiled with immunoSEQ multiplex PCR; TCRdb holds only in-frame clones, not every one. Among some 150,000 clones, roughly 76% were seen once, and the ten largest hold around 14%. On this clone: What it recognizes is unknown.

Sequenced input: PBMCs. The clonotype originates from a woman aged 50 to 60 in good health and CMV-seronegative.

The CDR3, as DNA: TGCGCCAGCGGCACGGACAGGGGGTCGGGTGAAGCTTTCTTT. Protein: CASGTDRGSGEAFF. The genes are TRBV5-1 and TRBJ1-1; TRBD1 aligns across 10 bases. CDR3 length: 14 amino acids. The germline CDR1 and CDR2 sequences are SGHRS and YFSETQ. V lost 7 bases and J lost 7; bases outside the gene matches: 10.